The T cell receptor (beta chain) under discussion was sequenced for a study of blood T cell repertoires in COVID-19. Study-wide context: Sites in the United States, Italy and Spain provided acute and convalescent COVID-19 samples.

The assay was immunoSEQ multiplex PCR, and TCRdb's table has in-frame clones only and misses some. The data contain 160,000 or so clones, approximately 80% of them singletons. Germline V gene sequence: CDR1 GTSNPN, CDR2 SVGIG (reference sequence). The CDR3 is 14 amino acids. With 3 bases clipped from V and 5 bases from J, the junction kept 6 bases outside the gene matches. The sequencing input was peripheral blood. The clonotype comes from a human donor in a cohort sampled during active COVID-19. V and J are TRBV30 and TRBJ2-5, with TRBD1 matching 10 bases. The CDR3 DNA reads TGTGCCTGGAGCGTGGGACAGGGGAGGGAGACCCAGTACTTC. It translates to CAWSVGQGRETQYF.